Following are 4 T cell receptor beta chains from one sample sequenced in a study of cytomegalovirus exposure and HLA in healthy donors. The study ran its PCR with 60 Vbeta and 13 Jbeta primers. Here immunoSEQ multiplex PCR was the method, and the copy in TCRdb shows in-frame clones only, minus some. The sample has 200,000 or so clones; 87% are singletons. Sequencing was performed on PBMCs. Receptors originate from a man aged 30 to 39 in good health and CMV-seronegative.

This clone showed up many times. The rearrangement uses TRBV5-4 and TRBJ2-5, with 12 positions matching TRBD2. With V trimmed by 2 bases and J by 3 bases, 5 bases remained unmatched. In germline, CDR1 is SGHNT, CDR2 YYREEE (reference sequence). The CDR3 contains 16 residues. CDR3 DNA: TGTGCCAGCAGCTTACTAGCGGGGGGAGTAGAAGAGACCCAGTACTTC. It specifies CASSLLAGGVEETQYF.

This chain links TRBV6-5 with TRBJ1-5; D remains unclear. This CDR3 is built from 14 residues. Per the germline V gene, CDR1 is MNHEY and CDR2 is SVGAGI. The V gene lost 2 bases and the J gene lost 2 bases, with 7 bases spanning the gap. The CDR3 here is CASSYAAGNQPQHF. In DNA, the CDR3 is TGTGCCAGCAGTTACGCCGCGGGCAATCAGCCCCAGCATTTT.

This chain links TRBV19 with TRBJ1-1; D gene uncertain. The CDR3 extends over 14 amino acids. Trimming removed 5 bases from V and 2 bases from J, with 12 bases in between. Germline loops: CDR1 LNHDA, CDR2 SQIVND (reference sequence). The CDR3 is CASSLLRGNTEAFF. CDR3 DNA: TGTGCCAGTAGTTTACTCCGGGGAAACACTGAAGCTTTCTTT.

The table lists this clone with a count of one. V gene TRBV6-5 combines with J gene TRBJ1-5, with a tentative D call TRBD1 (5 bases). This CDR3 is 15 amino acids long. Germline CDR1 and CDR2: MNHEY and SVGAGI. V was cut by 3 bases and J by 0 bases, with 9 bases left in between. The CDR3 coding sequence is TGTGCCAGCAGTTATGACAGAAATAGCAATCAGCCCCAGCATTTT. Its protein is CASSYDRNSNQPQHF.